The present entry profiles one TCR beta chain with its context. Its matching antigen is unknown. This specimen comes from a study of STAT3 mutations in large granular lymphocyte leukemia. Study results and limitations: No sample exists from the first appearance of each clone. All newly emerging clones after therapy were STAT3 wild type. Every T-cell large granular lymphocyte leukemia patient had at least one immunodominant TCR beta clonotype.

CDR1 and CDR2 from the germline V gene are SGHVS and FQNEAQ. Trimming cost V 4 bases and J 1 base, with 21 bases left between them. The CDR3 runs to 18 residues. Measured with immunoSEQ multiplex PCR; TCRdb has only the in-frame clones, and not every one. The sample has 30,000 to 40,000 clones, 75% to 90% seen once. The V and J genes are TRBV7-8 and TRBJ2-3, with a weak D call TRBD1 (6 bases). Sequenced sample: peripheral blood mononuclear cells. This receptor was taken from a man in his sixties with T-cell large granular lymphocyte leukemia. Some clones in this sample may be carry-over from other donors' samples. The CDR3 DNA reads TGTGCCAGCAGCTCACGGGCAACAGGGATCGGGGGCACAGATACGCAGTATTTT. It translates to CASSSRATGIGGTDTQYF.